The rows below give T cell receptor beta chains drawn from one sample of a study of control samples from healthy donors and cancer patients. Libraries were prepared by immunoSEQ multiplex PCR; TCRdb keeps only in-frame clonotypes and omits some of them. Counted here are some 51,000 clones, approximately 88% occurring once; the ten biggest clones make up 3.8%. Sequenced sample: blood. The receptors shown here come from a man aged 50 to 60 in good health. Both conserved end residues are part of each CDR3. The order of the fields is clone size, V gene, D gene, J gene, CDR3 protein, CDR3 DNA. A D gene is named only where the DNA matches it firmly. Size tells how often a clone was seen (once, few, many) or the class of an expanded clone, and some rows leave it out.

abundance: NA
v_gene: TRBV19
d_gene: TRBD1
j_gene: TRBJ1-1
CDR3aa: CASSIWAGGAMNTEAFF
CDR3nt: TGTGCCAGTAGTATCTGGGCAGGGGGCGCGATGAACACTGAAGCTTTCTTT

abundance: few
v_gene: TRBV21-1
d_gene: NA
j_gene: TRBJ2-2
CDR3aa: CASSPKIGLAGANTGELFF
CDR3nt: TGTGCCAGCAGCCCTAAAATCGGACTAGCGGGTGCCAACACCGGGGAGCTGTTTTTT

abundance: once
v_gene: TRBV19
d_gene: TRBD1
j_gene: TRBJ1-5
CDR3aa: CASNPRQGSNQPQHF
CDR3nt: TGTGCCAGTAATCCTCGACAGGGATCGAATCAGCCCCAGCATTTT

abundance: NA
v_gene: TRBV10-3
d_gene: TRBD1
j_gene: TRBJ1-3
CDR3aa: CATSGQGSSGNTIYF
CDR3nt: TGTGCCACCTCAGGACAGGGAAGCTCTGGAAACACCATATATTTT

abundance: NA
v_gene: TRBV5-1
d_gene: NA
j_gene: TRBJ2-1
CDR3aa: CASSLGGDPYNEQFF
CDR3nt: TGCGCCAGCAGCTTGGGTGGGGACCCCTACAATGAGCAGTTCTTC

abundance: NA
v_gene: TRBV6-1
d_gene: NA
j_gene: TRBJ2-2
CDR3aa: CASGDTGTFTGELFF
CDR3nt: TGTGCCAGCGGTGATACCGGGACTTTCACCGGGGAGCTGTTTTTT

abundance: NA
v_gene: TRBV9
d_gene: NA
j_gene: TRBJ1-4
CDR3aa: CASSVGNQGPGEKLFF
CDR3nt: TGTGCCAGCAGCGTAGGAAATCAGGGCCCTGGTGAAAAACTGTTTTTT

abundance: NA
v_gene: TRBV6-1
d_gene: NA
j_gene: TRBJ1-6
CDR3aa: CASSARGGGDNSPLHF
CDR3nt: TGTGCCAGCAGTGCCCGGGGGGGAGGAGATAATTCACCCCTCCACTTT

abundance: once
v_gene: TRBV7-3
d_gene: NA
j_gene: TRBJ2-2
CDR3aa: CASSSQPGELFF
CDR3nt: TGTGCCAGCAGCTCGCAACCCGGGGAGCTGTTTTTT

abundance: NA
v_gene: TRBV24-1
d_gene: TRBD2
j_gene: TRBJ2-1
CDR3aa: CATSVAGGYEQFF
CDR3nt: TGTGCCACCAGTGTGGCGGGAGGGTATGAGCAGTTCTTC

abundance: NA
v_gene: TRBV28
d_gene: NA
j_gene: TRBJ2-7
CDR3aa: CASSFSVSGPEQYF
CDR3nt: TGTGCCAGCAGTTTTTCGGTCTCGGGGCCCGAACAGTACTTC

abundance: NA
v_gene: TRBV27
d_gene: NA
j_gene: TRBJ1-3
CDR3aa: CASSAIPDGNTIYF
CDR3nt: TGTGCCAGCAGCGCCATCCCCGACGGAAACACCATATATTTT

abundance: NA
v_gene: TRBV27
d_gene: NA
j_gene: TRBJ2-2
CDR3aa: CASSPHATNTGELFF
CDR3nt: TGTGCCAGCAGTCCTCATGCCACGAACACCGGGGAGCTGTTTTTT

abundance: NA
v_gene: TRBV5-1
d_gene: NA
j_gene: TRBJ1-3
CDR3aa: CASSLVTASSGNTIYF
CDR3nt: TGCGCCAGCAGCTTGGTGACCGCTAGCTCTGGAAACACCATATATTTT

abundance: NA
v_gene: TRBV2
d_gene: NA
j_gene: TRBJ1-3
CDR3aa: CASSEALWDTIYF
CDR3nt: TGTGCCAGCAGTGAAGCCCTTTGGGACACCATATATTTT

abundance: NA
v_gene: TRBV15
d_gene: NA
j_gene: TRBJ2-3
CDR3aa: CATSGGKSDTQYF
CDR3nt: TGTGCCACCAGCGGCGGGAAATCCGATACGCAGTATTTT

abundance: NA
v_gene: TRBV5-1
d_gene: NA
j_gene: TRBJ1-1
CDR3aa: CASSLESHRNTEAFF
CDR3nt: TGCGCCAGCAGCTTGGAGTCACACCGGAACACTGAAGCTTTCTTT

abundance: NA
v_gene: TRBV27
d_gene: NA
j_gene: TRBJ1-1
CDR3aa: CASSRAGQSTEAFF
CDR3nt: TGTGCCAGCAGTCGCGCCGGACAATCCACTGAAGCTTTCTTT

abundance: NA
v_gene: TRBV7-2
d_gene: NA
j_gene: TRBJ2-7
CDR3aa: CASSTRGSVPYEQYF
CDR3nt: TGTGCCAGCAGCACCCGGGGTAGCGTGCCCTACGAGCAGTACTTC

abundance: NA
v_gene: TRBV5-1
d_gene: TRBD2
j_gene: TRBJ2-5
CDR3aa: CASSLGQASGTSGETQYF
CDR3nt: TGCGCCAGCAGCTTGGGGCAGGCTTCCGGGACTAGCGGGGAGACCCAGTACTTC

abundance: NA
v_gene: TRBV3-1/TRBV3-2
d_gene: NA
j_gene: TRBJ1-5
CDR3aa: CASSQAGTENQPQHF
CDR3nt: TGTGCCAGCAGCCAGGCCGGGACGGAAAATCAGCCCCAGCATTTT

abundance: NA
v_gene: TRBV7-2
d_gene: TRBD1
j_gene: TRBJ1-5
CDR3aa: CASSSRGGTGLNQPQHF
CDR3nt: TGTGCCAGCAGCTCGAGGGGGGGGACAGGGTTAAATCAGCCCCAGCATTTT

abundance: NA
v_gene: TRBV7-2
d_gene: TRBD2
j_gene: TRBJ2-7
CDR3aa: CASSPPGLAVTHEQYF
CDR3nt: TGTGCCAGCAGCCCCCCTGGACTAGCGGTAACCCACGAGCAGTACTTC

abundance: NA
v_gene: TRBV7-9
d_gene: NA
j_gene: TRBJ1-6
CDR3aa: CASSLDRSPLHF
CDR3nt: TGTGCCAGCAGCTTAGACCGCTCACCCCTCCACTTT

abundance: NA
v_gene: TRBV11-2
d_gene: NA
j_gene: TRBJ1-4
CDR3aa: CASSKFTGQPREKLFF
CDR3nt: TGTGCCAGCAGCAAGTTCACCGGACAGCCCCGGGAAAAACTGTTTTTT

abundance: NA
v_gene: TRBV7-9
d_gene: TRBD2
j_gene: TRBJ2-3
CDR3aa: CASSFSLGLAGTDTQYF
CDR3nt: TGTGCCAGCAGCTTCTCTCTAGGACTAGCCGGAACAGATACGCAGTATTTT

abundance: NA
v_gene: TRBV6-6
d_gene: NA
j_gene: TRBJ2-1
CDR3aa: CASSYDVPPYNEQFF
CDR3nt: TGTGCCAGCAGTTACGACGTTCCACCCTACAATGAGCAGTTCTTC

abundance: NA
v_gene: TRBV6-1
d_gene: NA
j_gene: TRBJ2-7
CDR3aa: CASSELVSRPYEQYF
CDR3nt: TGTGCCAGCAGTGAACTTGTGTCAAGACCCTACGAGCAGTACTTC

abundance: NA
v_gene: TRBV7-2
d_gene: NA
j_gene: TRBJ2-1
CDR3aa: CASSFSGVEDEQFF
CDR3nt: TGTGCCAGCAGCTTTTCAGGGGTTGAGGATGAGCAGTTCTTC

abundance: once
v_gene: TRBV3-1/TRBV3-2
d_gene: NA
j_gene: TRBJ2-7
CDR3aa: CASSQVPGGGYEQYF
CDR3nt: TGTGCCAGCAGCCAAGTGCCGGGTGGAGGGTACGAGCAGTACTTC

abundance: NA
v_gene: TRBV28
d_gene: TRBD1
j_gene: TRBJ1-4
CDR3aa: CASSPARGGWYTNEKLFF
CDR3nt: TGTGCCAGCAGCCCCGCCAGAGGGGGCTGGTATACTAATGAAAAACTGTTTTTT

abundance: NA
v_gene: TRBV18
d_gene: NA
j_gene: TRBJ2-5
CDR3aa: CASSPEEGWHQETQYF
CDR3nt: TGTGCCAGCTCACCAGAAGAAGGGTGGCACCAAGAGACCCAGTACTTC

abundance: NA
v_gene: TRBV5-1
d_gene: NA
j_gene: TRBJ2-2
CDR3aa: CASRSQGVNTGELFF
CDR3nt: TGCGCCAGCAGATCCCAGGGCGTGAACACCGGGGAGCTGTTTTTT

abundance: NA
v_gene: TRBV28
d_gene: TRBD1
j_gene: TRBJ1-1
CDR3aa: CVGQGETEAFF
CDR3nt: TGTGTCGGCCAGGGGGAAACTGAAGCTTTCTTT

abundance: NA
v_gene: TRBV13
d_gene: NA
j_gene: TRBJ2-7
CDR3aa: CASSLGRLTYEQYF
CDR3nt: TGTGCCAGCAGCTTGGGCAGGCTTACCTACGAGCAGTACTTC

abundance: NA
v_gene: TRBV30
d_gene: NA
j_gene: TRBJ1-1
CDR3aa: CASPGARSEAFF
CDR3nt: TGTGCCAGCCCCGGAGCCCGCTCTGAAGCTTTCTTT

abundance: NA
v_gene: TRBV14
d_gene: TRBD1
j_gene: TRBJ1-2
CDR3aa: CASSQRTGTLTTYGYTF
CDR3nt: TGTGCCAGCAGCCAAAGGACAGGGACCCTAACTACCTATGGCTACACCTTC

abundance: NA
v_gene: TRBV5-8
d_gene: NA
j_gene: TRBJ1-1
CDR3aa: CASQLQVNTEAFF
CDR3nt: TGTGCCAGCCAGCTTCAGGTGAACACTGAAGCTTTCTTT

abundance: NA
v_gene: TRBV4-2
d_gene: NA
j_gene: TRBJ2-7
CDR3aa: CASSQDRSSYEQYF
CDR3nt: TGTGCCAGCAGCCAAGATCGGAGCTCCTACGAGCAGTACTTC

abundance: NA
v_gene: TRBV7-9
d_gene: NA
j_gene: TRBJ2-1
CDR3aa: CASSHPSGKYNEQFF
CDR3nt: TGTGCCAGCAGCCACCCCTCGGGGAAATACAATGAGCAGTTCTTC

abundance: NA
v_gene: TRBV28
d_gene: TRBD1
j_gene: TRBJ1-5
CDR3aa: CASSTGQGSNQPQHF
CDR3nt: TGTGCCAGCAGTACCGGACAGGGTAGCAATCAGCCCCAGCATTTT

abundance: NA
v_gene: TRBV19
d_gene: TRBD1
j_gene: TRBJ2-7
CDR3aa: CASSILRQGHYEQYF
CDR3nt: TGTGCCAGTAGTATACTCCGACAGGGGCACTACGAGCAGTACTTC

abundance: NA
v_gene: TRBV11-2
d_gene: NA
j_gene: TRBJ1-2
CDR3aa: CASSLAGGGSNYGYTF
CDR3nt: TGTGCCAGCAGCTTAGCCGGAGGGGGGAGTAACTATGGCTACACCTTC

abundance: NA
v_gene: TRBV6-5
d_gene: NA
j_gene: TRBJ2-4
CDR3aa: CASSWISGSAKNIQYF
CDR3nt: TGTGCCAGCAGTTGGATTAGCGGCTCTGCCAAAAACATTCAGTACTTC

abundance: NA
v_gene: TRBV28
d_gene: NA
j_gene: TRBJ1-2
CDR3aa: CASSLGTRPSYTF
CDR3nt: TGTGCCAGCAGTTTAGGAACACGACCCAGCTACACCTTC

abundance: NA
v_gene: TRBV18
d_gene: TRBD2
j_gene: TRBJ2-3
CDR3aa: CASSPLAQASGSTTDTQYF
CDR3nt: TGTGCCAGCTCACCTCTCGCTCAGGCTAGCGGGAGTACGACAGATACGCAGTATTTT

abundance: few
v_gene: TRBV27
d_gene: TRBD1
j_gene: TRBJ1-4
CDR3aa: CASSLLGQGATNEKLFF
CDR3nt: TGTGCCAGCAGTTTGTTGGGACAGGGGGCAACTAATGAAAAACTGTTTTTT

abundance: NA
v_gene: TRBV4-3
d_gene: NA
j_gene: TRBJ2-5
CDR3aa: CASSQGPVAETQYF
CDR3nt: TGCGCCAGCAGCCAAGGTCCCGTTGCCGAGACCCAGTACTTC